This T cell receptor (beta chain) was sequenced in a study of vaccination effects on CD4 cells after COVID-19. Study-level information: Sample donation by two convalescent patients took place 16 days and one week before vaccination.

Using viral peptide pools, the ViraFEST assay grew out antigen-specific CD4+ T cells prior to sequencing. Having been cultured for about ten days, the cells underwent CD4+ T cell isolation. SARS-CoV-2 infected the person between March and December 2020, as confirmed by PCR. To note about this clone: Its specificity is unknown.

Libraries were prepared by immunoSEQ multiplex PCR; TCRdb keeps only in-frame clonotypes and omits some of them. The data contain about 45,000 clones, 65% to 70% of them singletons. The CDR3 is made up of 14 amino acids. The V and J ends lost 1 base and 7 bases respectively, with 10 bases between them. Germline CDR1 SEHNR, CDR2 FQNEAQ (reference sequence). The sequence was collected from a human donor who had a prior SARS-CoV-2 infection. V is TRBV7-9 and J is TRBJ1-4, with D perhaps TRBD1 (5 bases). This specimen was CD4+ T cells from PBMCs cultured with a peptide pool, taken before COVID-19 vaccination. The CDR3 coding sequence is TGTGCCAGCAGCTTAGGGACATCCGGTGAAAAACTGTTTTTT. This codes for CASSLGTSGEKLFF. Drawing the rest from reference TRBV7-9 and TRBJ1-4, the complete variable domain is DTGVSQNPRHKITKRGQNVTFRCDPISEHNRLYWYRQTLGQGPEFLTYFQNEAQLEKSRLLSDRFSAERPKGSFSTLEIQRTEQGDSAMYLCASSLGTSGEKLFFGSGTQLSVL.